One and the same sample provided the 22 T cell receptor beta chains below, sequenced in a study of cytomegalovirus exposure and HLA in healthy donors. Vbeta (60) and Jbeta (13) primers were used in the PCR. TCRdb keeps only in-frame clones here, not all; method: immunoSEQ multiplex PCR. The sample contains roughly 86,000 clones, over 75% of which appear only once. Sequencing was carried out using PBMCs. The receptors originated from a female donor in good health and CMV-seronegative.

The J gene is TRBJ2-2, the V gene TRBV28, with 8 bases that match TRBD1. This CDR3 has 14 amino acids. V dropped 3 bases and J dropped 7; count of bases not matched to a gene: 4. Germline CDR1 MDHEN, CDR2 SYDVKM. CDR3 coding DNA: TGTGCCAGCAGTTTGGACAGGGTGAACGGGGAGCTGTTTTTT. Amino acids: CASSLDRVNGELFF.

This sequence joins TRBV7-9 and TRBJ1-2, with 10 bases lining up with TRBD1. J was trimmed by 2 bases and V by 3 bases; bases with no gene match: 12. Germline V gene lookup returns CDR1 SEHNR and CDR2 FQNEAQ (reference sequence). The CDR3 has 18 residues. This CDR3 is CASSFSPDRGVGNYGYTF. The CDR3 DNA follows: TGTGCCAGCAGCTTTAGCCCGGACAGGGGGGTAGGGAACTATGGCTACACCTTC.

The rearrangement uses TRBV29-1 and TRBJ2-1, with TRBD1 as a possible D gene (6 bases). Germline V gene data show CDR1 as SQVTM and CDR2 as ANQGSEA. The CDR3 totals 11 residues. The V gene lost 8 bases and the J gene lost 7 bases, with 12 bases spanning the gap. CDR3 loop: CSKGVGNEQFF. The DNA for the CDR3 is TGCAGCAAGGGGGTTGGAAATGAGCAGTTCTTC.

The chain recombines TRBV5-1 with TRBJ2-1, with 8 bases aligning to TRBD1. The CDR3 loop spans 15 amino acids. Germline V gene sequence: CDR1 SGHRS, CDR2 YFSETQ. V lost 1 base and J lost 9; bases outside the gene matches: 9. CDR3 region: CASSLRQGALGEQFF. The CDR3 DNA is TGCGCCAGCAGCTTGAGGCAGGGGGCCTTGGGTGAGCAGTTCTTC. Using reference TRBV5-1 and TRBJ2-1 for the parts outside the CDR3, the full variable domain is KAGVTQTPRYLIKTRGQQVTLSCSPISGHRSVSWYQQTPGQGLQFLFEYFSETQRNKGNFPGRFSGRQFSNSRSEMNVSTLELGDSALYLCASSLRQGALGEQFFGPGTRLTVL.

The chain has TRBV7-9 and TRBJ1-4, with D maybe TRBD1 (6 bases). The germline CDR1 and CDR2 sequences are SEHNR and FQNEAQ (reference sequence). The CDR3 contains 13 residues. Between the trimmed V and J ends, which lost 2 bases and 13 bases, there was a span of 14 bases. CDR3 amino acids: CASSLSGQFSLFF. DNA of the CDR3: TGTGCCAGCAGCTTATCTGGACAGTTCTCACTGTTTTTT.

A few counts support this clone. The V and J genes are TRBV21-1 and TRBJ2-1; TRBD2 is the table's D call and was not checked against the DNA. TRBV21-1 is listed as a pseudogene. The CDR3 runs 18 residues. CDR3 sequence reads: CASSKVAPGYSAYNEQFF. The CDR3 bases are TGTGCCAGCAGCAAAGTGGCCCCGGGGTACAGCGCCTACAATGAGCAGTTCTTC.

CDR3 sequence: CASSLLRGYTDTQYF. CDR3 coding DNA: TGTGCCAGCAGCTTATTAAGGGGATACACAGATACGCAGTATTTT. This chain connects TRBV7-3 to TRBJ2-3, with a weak D call TRBD1 (5 bases). The germline CDR1 and CDR2 sequences are SGHTA and FQGTGA. V was trimmed by 2 bases and J by 2 bases, leaving 11 bases between them. The CDR3 has 15 residues. Complete variable domain (other parts from reference TRBV7-3 and TRBJ2-3): GAGVSQTPSNKVTEKGKYVELRCDPISGHTALYWYRQSLGQGPEFLIYFQGTGAADDSGLPNDRFFAVRPEGSVSTLKIQRTERGDSAVYLCASSLLRGYTDTQYFGPGTRLTVL.

The chain couples TRBV28 to TRBJ1-5; D unresolved. V was clipped by 7 bases and J by 0 bases, with 13 bases between them. Germline V lookup: CDR1 MDHEN, CDR2 SYDVKM. The CDR3 loop spans 15 amino acids. The CDR3, as DNA: TGTGCCAGCACTATACGGGGTGATAGCAATCAGCCCCAGCATTTT. It specifies CASTIRGDSNQPQHF.

The chain carries TRBV11-2 and TRBJ2-2, with D unresolved. The V gene lost 1 base and the J gene lost 1 base, with 4 bases spanning the gap. The CDR3 is 14 amino acids. CDR1 is SGHAT and CDR2 is FQNNGV in the germline V gene. CDR3 sequence: CASSLGQNTGELFF. For the CDR3, the DNA is TGTGCCAGCAGCTTAGGACAGAACACCGGGGAGCTGTTTTTT.

The chain carries TRBV7-9 and TRBJ1-4; possibly TRBD1 for D (5 bases). This CDR3 has 15 amino acids. Germline V CDR1 and CDR2: SEHNR, FQNEAQ (reference sequence). The V end lost 5 bases, the J end lost 6 bases, and 16 bases lay between the germline ends. The CDR3 sequence is CASSTHRNSDEKLFF. CDR3 in DNA: TGTGCCAGCAGCACCCACAGGAACTCCGATGAAAAACTGTTTTTT. The full variable domain, rest sourced from reference TRBV7-9 and TRBJ1-4, is DTGVSQNPRHKITKRGQNVTFRCDPISEHNRLYWYRQTLGQGPEFLTYFQNEAQLEKSRLLSDRFSAERPKGSFSTLEIQRTEQGDSAMYLCASSTHRNSDEKLFFGSGTQLSVL.

This chain joins TRBV11-2 and TRBJ2-3; D unclear. CDR3 length: 13 residues. V was pared by 5 bases and J by 4 bases, with 10 bases between. Germline V gene sequence: CDR1 SGHAT, CDR2 FQNNGV. In DNA form, the CDR3 reads TGTGCCAGCAGCACCACCCGGGCAGATACGCAGTATTTT. Protein: CASSTTRADTQYF. Based on the CDR3 plus reference TRBV11-2 and TRBJ2-3, the full variable domain is EAGVAQSPRYKIIEKRQSVAFWCNPISGHATLYWYQQILGQGPKLLIQFQNNGVVDDSQLPKDRFSAERLKGVDSTLKIQPAKLEDSAVYLCASSTTRADTQYFGPGTRLTVL.

A note on this clone: At one boundary the junction diverges from the germline segment, which might be a read error. The genes are TRBV4-1 and TRBJ1-1; no clear D gene. CDR3 length: 14 residues. Germline values: CDR1 MGHRA, CDR2 YSYEKL. The CDR3 region is CASSQVSGPVATTF. CDR3 nucleotides: TGCGCCAGCAGCCAAGTTTCTGGGCCGGTCGCCACGACCTTT.

The V and J genes are TRBV7-2 and TRBJ1-1; D is unclear. Per germline, CDR1 SGHTA and CDR2 FQGNSA. The CDR3 is 14 amino acids. The V end was cut by 1 base, the J end by 3 bases, with 9 bases between. CDR3 loop: CASSLVAADTEAFF. For the CDR3, the DNA is TGTGCCAGCAGCTTAGTCGCGGCGGACACTGAAGCTTTCTTT. Based on the CDR3 plus reference TRBV7-2 and TRBJ1-1, the full variable domain is GAGVSQSPSNKVTEKGKDVELRCDPISGHTALYWYRQSLGQGLEFLIYFQGNSAPDKSGLPSDRFSAERTGGSVSTLTIQRTQQEDSAVYLCASSLVAADTEAFFGQGTRLTVV.

This clone was recorded only once. As DNA, the CDR3 is TGTGCCAGCAGCCTTTTCGGGACATTGAACACCGGGGAGCTGTTTTTT. As protein: CASSLFGTLNTGELFF. V gene TRBV7-3 combines with J gene TRBJ2-2, with a weak D call TRBD1 (6 bases). Between the trimmed V and J ends, which lost 5 bases and 1 base, there was a span of 14 bases. The CDR3 covers 16 residues. The V gene's germline CDR1 is SGHTA and CDR2 FQGTGA.

The rearrangement joins TRBV6-5 to TRBJ2-1; 7 bases fit TRBD1. The V gene end was trimmed by 4 bases and the J gene end by 7 bases; junction bases not matched to a gene: 10. CDR1 is MNHEY and CDR2 is SVGAGI in the germline V gene. CDR3 length equals 15 residues. In DNA, the CDR3 is TGTGCCAGCAGTTCCGAGGGGGCAGGTAGGAATGAGCAGTTCTTC. This sequence encodes CASSSEGAGRNEQFF.

The count of this clone is one. The chain couples TRBV15 to TRBJ2-7, with TRBD2 identical over 9 bases. Unmatched junction bases numbered 5, after V lost 5 bases and J lost 0 bases. Germline V gene lookup returns CDR1 LNHNV and CDR2 YYDKDF (reference sequence). The CDR3 extends over 15 amino acids. The CDR3 sequence: CATSFSGSLSYEQYF. CDR3 DNA sequence: TGTGCCACCAGCTTTAGCGGGAGCCTCTCCTACGAGCAGTACTTC.

The chain employs TRBV4-3 and TRBJ2-5; D might be TRBD2 (6 bases). The end of the DNA is better explained by TRBJ2-7, so the J call may be wrong. CDR3 size: 16 residues. The V gene's germline CDR1 is LGHNA and CDR2 YSLEER. Written as DNA, the CDR3 is TGCGCCAGCAGCCAAACGAGGGTGGGGACTTTCTACGAGCAGTACTTC. It specifies CASSQTRVGTFYEQYF.

The chain recombines TRBV7-2 with TRBJ1-1; TRBD1 matches 9 bases. Per the germline V gene, CDR1 is SGHTA and CDR2 is FQGNSA. This CDR3 comprises 16 residues. Trimming cost V 6 bases and J 1 base; bases outside gene matches: 9. DNA of the CDR3: TGTGCCAGCAGATTTGCGACGACAGGGGGGAACACTGAAGCTTTCTTT. Its protein is CASRFATTGGNTEAFF.

The chain joins TRBV7-9 to TRBJ2-1; 9 bases match TRBD1. J lost 7 bases, V lost 4 bases, and 8 bases had no gene match. CDR1 SEHNR and CDR2 FQNEAQ come from the germline V gene (reference sequence). This CDR3 region has 15 residues. CDR3 sequence: CASSWGTGLTNEQFF. CDR3 sequence (DNA): TGTGCCAGCAGCTGGGGGACAGGGCTGACGAATGAGCAGTTCTTC.

The V and J genes are TRBV5-1 and TRBJ1-1; 7 bases map to TRBD1. The V and J ends lost 2 bases and 4 bases, in that order; junction bases with no gene match: 8. Germline CDR1 is SGHRS and CDR2 is YFSETQ. The CDR3 is 15 residues long. This CDR3 is CASSFQDRLVTEAFF. In nucleotides, the CDR3 is TGCGCCAGCAGCTTCCAGGACAGGTTGGTCACTGAAGCTTTCTTT. The full variable domain, completed using reference TRBV5-1 and TRBJ1-1, is KAGVTQTPRYLIKTRGQQVTLSCSPISGHRSVSWYQQTPGQGLQFLFEYFSETQRNKGNFPGRFSGRQFSNSRSEMNVSTLELGDSALYLCASSFQDRLVTEAFFGQGTRLTVV.

This clone was observed a single time. This chain connects TRBV2 to TRBJ2-7, with TRBD2 as a possible D gene (5 bases). The length of the CDR3 is 14 residues. CDR1 is SNHLY, CDR2 FYNNEI, per germline. The V and J ends lost 7 bases and 2 bases respectively, with 15 bases between them. CDR3 DNA sequence: TGTGCCAGCATCCCCAGCGGACCTCCCTACGAGCAGTACTTC. The encoded protein is CASIPSGPPYEQYF. The entire variable domain, with the rest obtained from reference TRBV2 and TRBJ2-7, is as follows: EPEVTQTPSHQVTQMGQEVILRCVPISNHLYFYWYRQILGQKVEFLVSFYNNEISEKSEIFDDQFSVERPDGSNFTLKIRSTKLEDSAMYFCASIPSGPPYEQYFGPGTRLTVT.

The chain links TRBV28 to TRBJ2-1, with 16 bases matching TRBD2. Unmatched junction bases numbered 11, after V lost 5 bases and J lost 7 bases. The CDR3 loop spans 18 amino acids. Germline V CDR1 and CDR2: MDHEN, SYDVKM. The CDR3 region has the DNA TGTGCCAGCAGTAACACCCGGGGGACTAGCGGGAGGGGAAATGAGCAGTTCTTC. It translates to CASSNTRGTSGRGNEQFF.